Below, one T cell receptor (beta chain) is given with its context. The entry originates in a study of blood T cell repertoires in COVID-19. Study summary: Whether acute or convalescent, the COVID-19 samples came from the United States, Italy and Spain. PBMCs, B-cell-depleted T cells, or T cells provided the cDNA or gDNA that made up the material.

This table comes from immunoSEQ multiplex PCR, and its TCRdb copy is limited to in-frame clones, with some not included. The table lists roughly 33,000 clones, around 80% of them singletons. This CDR3 spans 15 amino acids. V lost 9 bases and J lost 5; bases outside the gene matches: 11. CDR1 is SGHRS, CDR2 YFSETQ, per germline. Material for sequencing was peripheral blood. The clonotype originates from a woman aged 55-69 years with acute or convalescent COVID-19. The V gene is TRBV5-1, the J gene TRBJ2-2; 9 positions agree with TRBD1. CDR3 DNA: TGCGCCACCCTGTACCGGGACAGGGTTACCGGGGAGCTGTTTTTT. The encoded protein is CATLYRDRVTGELFF.